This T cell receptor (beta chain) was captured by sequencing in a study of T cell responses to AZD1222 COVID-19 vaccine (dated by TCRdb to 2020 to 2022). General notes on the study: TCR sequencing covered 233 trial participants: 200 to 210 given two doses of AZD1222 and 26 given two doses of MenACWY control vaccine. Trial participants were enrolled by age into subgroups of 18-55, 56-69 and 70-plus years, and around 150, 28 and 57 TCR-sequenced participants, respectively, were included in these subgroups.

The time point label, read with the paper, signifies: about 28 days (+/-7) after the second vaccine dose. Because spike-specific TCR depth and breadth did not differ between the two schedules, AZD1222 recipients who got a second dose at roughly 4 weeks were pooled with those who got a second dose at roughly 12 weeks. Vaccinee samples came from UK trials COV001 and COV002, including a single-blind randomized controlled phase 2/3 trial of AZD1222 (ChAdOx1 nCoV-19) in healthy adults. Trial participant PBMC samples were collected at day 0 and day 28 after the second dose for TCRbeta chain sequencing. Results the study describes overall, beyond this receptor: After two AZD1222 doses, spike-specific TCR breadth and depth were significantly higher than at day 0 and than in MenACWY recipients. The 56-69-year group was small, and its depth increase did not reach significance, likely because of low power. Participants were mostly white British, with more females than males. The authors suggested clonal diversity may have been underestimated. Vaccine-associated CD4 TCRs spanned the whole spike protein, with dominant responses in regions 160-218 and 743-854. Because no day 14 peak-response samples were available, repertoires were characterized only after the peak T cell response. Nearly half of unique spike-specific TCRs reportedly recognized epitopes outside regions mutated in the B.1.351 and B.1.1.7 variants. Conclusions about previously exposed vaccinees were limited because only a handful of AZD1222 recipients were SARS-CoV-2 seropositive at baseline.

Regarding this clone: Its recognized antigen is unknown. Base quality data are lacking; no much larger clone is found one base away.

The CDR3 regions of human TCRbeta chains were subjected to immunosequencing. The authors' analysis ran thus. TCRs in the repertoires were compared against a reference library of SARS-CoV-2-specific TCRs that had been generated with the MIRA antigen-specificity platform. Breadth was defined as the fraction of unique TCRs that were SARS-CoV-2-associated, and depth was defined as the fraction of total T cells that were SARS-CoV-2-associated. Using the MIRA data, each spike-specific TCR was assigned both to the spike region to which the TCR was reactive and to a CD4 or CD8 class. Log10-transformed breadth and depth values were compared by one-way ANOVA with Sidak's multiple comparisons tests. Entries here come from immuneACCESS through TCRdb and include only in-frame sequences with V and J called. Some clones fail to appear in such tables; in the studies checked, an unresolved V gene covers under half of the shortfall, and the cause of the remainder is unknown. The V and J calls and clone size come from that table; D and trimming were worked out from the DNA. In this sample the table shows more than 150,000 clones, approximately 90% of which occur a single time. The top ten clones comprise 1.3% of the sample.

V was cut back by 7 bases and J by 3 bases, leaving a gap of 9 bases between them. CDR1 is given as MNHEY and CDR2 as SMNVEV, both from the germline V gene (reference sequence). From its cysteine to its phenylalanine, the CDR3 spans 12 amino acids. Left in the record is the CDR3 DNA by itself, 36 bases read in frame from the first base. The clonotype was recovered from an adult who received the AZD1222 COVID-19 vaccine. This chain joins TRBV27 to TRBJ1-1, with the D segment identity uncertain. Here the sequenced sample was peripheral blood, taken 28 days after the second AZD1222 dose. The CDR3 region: CASTGRDTEAFF. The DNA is TGTGCCAGCACCGGGAGGGACACTGAAGCTTTCTTT.